The rows below give T cell receptor beta chains drawn from one sample of a study of blood T cell repertoires in COVID-19. Using immunoSEQ multiplex PCR, the repertoire was profiled, and TCRdb retains in-frame clones only, with some absent. The sample records more than 300,000 clones, approximately 87% being singletons. Sequencing was performed on peripheral blood. These receptors came from a young woman with COVID-19, enrolled during active disease. Both conserved end residues are part of each CDR3. D genes are given only for firm matches. Size values are once, few and many counts, or a class for expanded clones, and some rows have none.

TRBV4-1	TRBD2	TRBJ2-1	.	CASSRLAGDPYNEQFF	TGCGCCAGCAGCCGACTAGCGGGGGACCCTTACAATGAGCAGTTCTTC
TRBV7-6	TRBD1	TRBJ2-3	.	CASSISGTGLTDTQYF	TGTGCCAGCAGCATCTCCGGGACAGGGTTGACAGATACGCAGTATTTT
TRBV9	TRBD1	TRBJ1-1	.	CASSAIVTGMDTEAFF	TGTGCCAGCAGCGCCATAGTGACAGGGATGGACACTGAAGCTTTCTTT
TRBV4-3	TRBD1	TRBJ1-1	.	CASSPGTGGRDTEAFF	TGCGCCAGCAGCCCCGGGACAGGGGGCCGTGACACTGAAGCTTTCTTT
TRBV29-1	.	TRBJ1-1	.	CSVQNTEAFF	TGCAGCGTCCAGAACACTGAAGCTTTCTTT
TRBV5-4	.	TRBJ2-7	.	CASSGGTPYEQYF	TGTGCCAGCAGCGGCGGGACCCCCTACGAGCAGTACTTC
TRBV4-3	.	TRBJ2-5	.	CASSQENGVGETQYF	TGCGCCAGCAGCCAAGAGAACGGGGTCGGGGAGACCCAGTACTTC
TRBV30	TRBD2	TRBJ2-3	.	CAWSLSRASGRVDTQYF	TGTGCCTGGAGTCTCTCCCGGGCTAGCGGGAGAGTAGATACGCAGTATTTT
TRBV6-5	.	TRBJ2-7	few	CASSLAYSYEQYF	TGTGCCAGCAGCCTAGCCTACTCCTACGAGCAGTACTTC
TRBV6-5	TRBD1	TRBJ1-5	.	CASSPTGGQPQHF	TGTGCCAGCAGCCCAACAGGGGGACAGCCCCAGCATTTT
TRBV6-5	.	TRBJ1-1	.	CASSQLGVETAFF	TGTGCCAGCAGTCAGCTAGGGGTAGAGACCGCTTTCTTT
TRBV11-2	TRBD1	TRBJ2-7	.	CASSLVSSGTGVYEQYF	TGTGCCAGCAGCTTAGTTTCTTCCGGGACAGGGGTCTACGAGCAGTACTTC
TRBV20-1	TRBD2	TRBJ2-1	.	CSASPLAVQFF	TGCAGTGCCTCTCCGCTAGCGGTGCAGTTCTTC
TRBV30	.	TRBJ2-3	.	CAWSPLAATQYF	TGTGCCTGGAGTCCCCTGGCGGCTACGCAGTATTTT
TRBV6-1	.	TRBJ1-1	.	CASSEGSSGHTEAFF	TGTGCCAGCAGTGAAGGATCTTCAGGTCACACTGAAGCTTTCTTT
TRBV28	.	TRBJ1-5	.	CASSLLAPENQPQHF	TGTGCCAGCAGTTTATTGGCCCCAGAAAATCAGCCCCAGCATTTT
TRBV16	TRBD2	TRBJ2-7	.	CASSHKNGLAKYEQYF	TGTGCCAGCAGCCACAAAAATGGACTAGCTAAGTACGAGCAGTACTTC
TRBV29-1	.	TRBJ2-2	.	CSVDREVGELFF	TGCAGCGTTGACAGGGAGGTCGGGGAGCTGTTTTTT
TRBV5-4	.	TRBJ2-5	.	CASSLAARKETQYF	TGTGCCAGCAGCTTGGCGGCTAGGAAAGAGACCCAGTACTTC
TRBV19	TRBD2	TRBJ2-3	few	CASTDLGGTDTQYF	TGTGCCAGTACCGACTTGGGGGGGACAGATACGCAGTATTTT
TRBV19	.	TRBJ1-2	.	CASSGDIRGYTF	TGTGCCAGTAGTGGGGACATCCGGGGCTACACCTTC
TRBV29-1	.	TRBJ2-5	.	CSVVLNQETQYF	TGCAGCGTTGTACTTAACCAAGAGACCCAGTACTTC
TRBV28	.	TRBJ1-1	.	CASTLTGLIAEAFF	TGTGCCAGCACCCTCACAGGGCTCATCGCTGAAGCTTTCTTT
TRBV11-2	TRBD2	TRBJ2-5	.	CASSSVSGLGETQYF	TGTGCCAGCAGCTCAGTTAGCGGGCTGGGGGAGACCCAGTACTTC
TRBV3-1/TRBV3-2	.	TRBJ1-4	.	CASSQAREKLFF	TGTGCCAGCAGCCAAGCCAGGGAAAAACTGTTTTTT
TRBV19	.	TRBJ2-1	.	CASSTSGIHNEQFF	TGTGCCAGTAGTACCAGCGGCATTCACAATGAGCAGTTCTTC
TRBV6-6	.	TRBJ1-1	.	CASSYSDTNPGLEAFF	TGTGCCAGCAGTTACTCGGATACGAACCCGGGACTTGAGGCTTTCTTT
TRBV10-3	TRBD1	TRBJ1-5	.	CAISELGQGGQPQHF	TGTGCCATCAGTGAGTTGGGACAGGGGGGTCAGCCCCAGCATTTT
TRBV30	TRBD1	TRBJ2-7	.	CAWTALDRGYEQYF	TGTGCCTGGACCGCCTTGGACAGGGGGTACGAGCAGTACTTC
TRBV18	TRBD2	TRBJ2-3	.	CASSPLPTSGSHGTQYF	TGTGCCAGCTCACCACTGCCGACTAGCGGGAGTCATGGTACGCAGTATTTT
TRBV5-1	.	TRBJ2-7	few	CASSPDRTGEQYF	TGCGCCAGCAGCCCTGACAGGACTGGCGAGCAGTACTTC
TRBV21-1	.	TRBJ2-3	.	CASSPQARTDTQYF	TGTGCCAGCAGCCCACAGGCGCGCACAGATACGCAGTATTTT
TRBV2	TRBD1	TRBJ1-2	.	CASSLKTTGVYGYTF	TGTGCCAGCAGTTTGAAGACAACAGGGGTATATGGCTACACCTTC
TRBV24-1	.	TRBJ2-1	.	CATSDLWRNEQFF	TGTGCCACCAGTGATTTATGGAGGAATGAGCAGTTCTTC
TRBV6-5	TRBD2	TRBJ2-3	.	CASSPLAGGLHTQYF	TGTGCCAGCAGCCCCCTAGCGGGAGGGCTCCATACGCAGTATTTT
TRBV25-1	.	TRBJ2-3	.	CASSDSRLVDTQYF	TGTGCCAGCAGTGATTCTAGACTGGTAGATACGCAGTATTTT
TRBV29-1	.	TRBJ1-2	.	CSVEDGGTYGYTF	TGCAGCGTTGAAGATGGGGGGACGTATGGCTACACCTTC
TRBV6-5	TRBD2	TRBJ2-5	once	CASKLLAGAETQYF	TGTGCCAGCAAACTACTAGCGGGAGCGGAGACCCAGTACTTC